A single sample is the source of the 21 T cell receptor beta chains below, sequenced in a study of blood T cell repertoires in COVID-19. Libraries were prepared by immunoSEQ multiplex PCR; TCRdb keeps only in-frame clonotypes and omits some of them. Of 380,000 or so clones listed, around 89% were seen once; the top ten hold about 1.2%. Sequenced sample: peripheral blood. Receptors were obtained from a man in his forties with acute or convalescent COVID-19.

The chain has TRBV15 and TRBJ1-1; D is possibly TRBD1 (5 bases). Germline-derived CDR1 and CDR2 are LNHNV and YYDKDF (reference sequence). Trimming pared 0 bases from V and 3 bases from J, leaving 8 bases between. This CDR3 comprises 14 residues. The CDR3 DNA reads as TGTGCCACCAGCAGAGATCCCAGGGACACTGAAGCTTTCTTT. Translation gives CATSRDPRDTEAFF.

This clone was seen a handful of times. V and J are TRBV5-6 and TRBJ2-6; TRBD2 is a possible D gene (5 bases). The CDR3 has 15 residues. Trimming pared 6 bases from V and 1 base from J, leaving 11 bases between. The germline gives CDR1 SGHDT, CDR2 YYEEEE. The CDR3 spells CASILRESGANVLTF. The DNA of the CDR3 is TGTGCCAGCATCCTGAGGGAGTCTGGGGCCAACGTCCTGACTTTC. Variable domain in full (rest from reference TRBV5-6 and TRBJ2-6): DAGVTQSPTHLIKTRGQQVTLRCSPKSGHDTVSWYQQALGQGPQFIFQYYEEEERQRGNFPDRFSGHQFPNYSSELNVNALLLGDSALYLCASILRESGANVLTFGAGSRLTVL.

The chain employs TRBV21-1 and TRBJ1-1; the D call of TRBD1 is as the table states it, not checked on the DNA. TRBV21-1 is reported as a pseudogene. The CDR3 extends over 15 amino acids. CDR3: CASGTIRGHYTEAFF. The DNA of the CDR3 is TGTGCCAGCGGAACGATCAGGGGACATTACACTGAAGCTTTCTTT.

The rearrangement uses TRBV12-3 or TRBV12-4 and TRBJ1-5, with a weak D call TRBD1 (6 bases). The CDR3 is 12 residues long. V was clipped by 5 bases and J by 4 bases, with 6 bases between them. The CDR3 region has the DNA TGTGCCAGCAGTGGACAGAATCAGCCCCAGCATTTT. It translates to CASSGQNQPQHF.

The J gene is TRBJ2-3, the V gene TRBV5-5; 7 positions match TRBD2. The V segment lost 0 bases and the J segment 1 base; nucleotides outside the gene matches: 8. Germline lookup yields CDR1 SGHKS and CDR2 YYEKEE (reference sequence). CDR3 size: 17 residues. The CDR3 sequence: CASSLGLALRGTDTQYF. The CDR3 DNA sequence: TGTGCCAGCAGCTTGGGACTAGCCCTCCGGGGCACAGATACGCAGTATTTT.

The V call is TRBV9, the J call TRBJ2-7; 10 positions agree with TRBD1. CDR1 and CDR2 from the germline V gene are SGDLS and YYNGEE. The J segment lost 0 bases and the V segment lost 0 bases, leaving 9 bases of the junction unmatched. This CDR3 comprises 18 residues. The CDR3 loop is CASSVEGQGPSSSYEQYF. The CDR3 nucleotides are TGTGCCAGCAGCGTAGAGGGACAGGGGCCCTCAAGCTCCTACGAGCAGTACTTC.

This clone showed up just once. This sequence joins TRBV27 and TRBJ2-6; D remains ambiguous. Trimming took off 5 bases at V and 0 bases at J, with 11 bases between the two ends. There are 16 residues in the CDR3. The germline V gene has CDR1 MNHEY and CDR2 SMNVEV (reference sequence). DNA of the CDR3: TGTGCCAGCAGTCAGTCCGTAAGCTCTGGGGCCAACGTCCTGACTTTC. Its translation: CASSQSVSSGANVLTF.

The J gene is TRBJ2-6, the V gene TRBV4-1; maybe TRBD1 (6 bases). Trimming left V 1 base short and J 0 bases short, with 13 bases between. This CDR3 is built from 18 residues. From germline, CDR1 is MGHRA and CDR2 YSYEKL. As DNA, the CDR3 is TGCGCCAGCAGCCAAGGGCCAGGGGCTTTCTCTGGGGCCAACGTCCTGACTTTC. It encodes CASSQGPGAFSGANVLTF.

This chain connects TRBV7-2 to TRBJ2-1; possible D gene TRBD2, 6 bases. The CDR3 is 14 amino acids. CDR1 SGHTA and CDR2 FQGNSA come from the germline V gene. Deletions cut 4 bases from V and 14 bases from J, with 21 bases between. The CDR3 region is CASSSTVTGGAKFF. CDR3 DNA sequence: TGTGCCAGCAGCTCGACAGTAACAGGAGGGGCCAAGTTCTTC.

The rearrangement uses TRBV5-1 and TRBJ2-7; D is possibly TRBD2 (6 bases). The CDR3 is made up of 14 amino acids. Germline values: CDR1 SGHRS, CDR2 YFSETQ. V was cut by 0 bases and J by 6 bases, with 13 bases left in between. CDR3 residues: CASSLALEGGEQYF. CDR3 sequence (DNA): TGCGCCAGCAGCTTGGCCTTGGAGGGAGGCGAGCAGTACTTC.

The CDR3 DNA follows: TGTGCCAGCAGCCAAGGCGGCAACTATGGCTACACCTTC. This codes for CASSQGGNYGYTF. The chain combines TRBV3-1 (or the pseudogene TRBV3-2) with TRBJ1-2, with D unresolved. V was shortened by 1 base and J by 2 bases, with 5 bases between the two germline ends. Germline V gene sequence: CDR1 LGHDT, CDR2 YNNKEL (reference sequence). The CDR3 consists of 13 residues.

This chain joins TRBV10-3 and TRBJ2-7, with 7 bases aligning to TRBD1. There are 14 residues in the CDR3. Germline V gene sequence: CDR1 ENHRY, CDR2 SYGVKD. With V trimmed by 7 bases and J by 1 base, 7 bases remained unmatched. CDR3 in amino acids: CAITRDSRSYEQYF. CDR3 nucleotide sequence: TGTGCCATCACTAGGGACAGTAGGTCCTACGAGCAGTACTTC.

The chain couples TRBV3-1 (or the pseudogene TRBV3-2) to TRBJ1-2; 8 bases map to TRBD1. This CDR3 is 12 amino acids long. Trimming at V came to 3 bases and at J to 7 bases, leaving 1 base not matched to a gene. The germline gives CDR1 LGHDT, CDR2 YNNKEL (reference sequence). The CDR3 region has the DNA TGTGCCAGCAGCCAGGGACAGGTTGGCTACACCTTC. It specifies CASSQGQVGYTF.

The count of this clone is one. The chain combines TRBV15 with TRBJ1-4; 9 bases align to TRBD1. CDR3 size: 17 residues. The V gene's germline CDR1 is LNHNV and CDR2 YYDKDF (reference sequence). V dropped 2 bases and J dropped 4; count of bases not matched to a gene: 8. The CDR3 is CATSRSGTGLYNEKLFF. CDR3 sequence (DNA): TGTGCCACCAGCAGATCCGGGACAGGGCTCTATAATGAAAAACTGTTTTTT.

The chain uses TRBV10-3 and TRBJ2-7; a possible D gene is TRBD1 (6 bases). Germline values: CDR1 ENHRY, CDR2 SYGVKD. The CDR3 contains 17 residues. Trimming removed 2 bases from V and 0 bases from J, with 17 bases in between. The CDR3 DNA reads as TGTGCCATCAGTGAGATTACAGGGACCGGCGCCTCCTACGAGCAGTACTTC. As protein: CAISEITGTGASYEQYF.

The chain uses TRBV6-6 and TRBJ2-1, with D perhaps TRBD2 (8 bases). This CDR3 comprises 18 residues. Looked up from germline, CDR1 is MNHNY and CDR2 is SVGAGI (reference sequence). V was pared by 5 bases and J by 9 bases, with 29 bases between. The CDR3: CASSLEGAPGLGLSEQFF. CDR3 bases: TGTGCCAGCAGTCTCGAGGGGGCTCCGGGACTAGGACTTAGTGAGCAGTTCTTC.

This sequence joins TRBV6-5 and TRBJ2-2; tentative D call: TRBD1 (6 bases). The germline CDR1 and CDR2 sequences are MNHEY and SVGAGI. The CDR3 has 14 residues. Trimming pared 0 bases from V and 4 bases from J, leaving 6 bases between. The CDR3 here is CASSYSGATGELFF. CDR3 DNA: TGTGCCAGCAGTTACTCGGGGGCCACCGGGGAGCTGTTTTTT.

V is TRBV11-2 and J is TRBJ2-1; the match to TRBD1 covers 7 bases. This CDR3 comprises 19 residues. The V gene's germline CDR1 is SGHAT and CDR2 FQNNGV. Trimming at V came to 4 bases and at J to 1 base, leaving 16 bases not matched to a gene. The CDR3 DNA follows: TGTGCCAGCAGCTCCTCCAGGCGGACAGGTACCCTATCCTACAATGAGCAGTTCTTC. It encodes CASSSSRRTGTLSYNEQFF.

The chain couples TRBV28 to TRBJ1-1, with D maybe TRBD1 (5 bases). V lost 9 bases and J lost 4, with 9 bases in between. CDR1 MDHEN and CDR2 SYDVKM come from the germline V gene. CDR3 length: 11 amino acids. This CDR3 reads CASRGGTEAFF. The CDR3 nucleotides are TGTGCCAGTCGGGGGGGCACTGAAGCTTTCTTT.

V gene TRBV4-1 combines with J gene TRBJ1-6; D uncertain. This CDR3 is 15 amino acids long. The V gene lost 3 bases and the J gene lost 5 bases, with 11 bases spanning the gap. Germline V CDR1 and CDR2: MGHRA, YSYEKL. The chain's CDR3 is CASSHGSLDNSPLHF. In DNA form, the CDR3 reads TGCGCCAGCAGCCACGGTAGCCTGGATAATTCACCCCTCCACTTT.

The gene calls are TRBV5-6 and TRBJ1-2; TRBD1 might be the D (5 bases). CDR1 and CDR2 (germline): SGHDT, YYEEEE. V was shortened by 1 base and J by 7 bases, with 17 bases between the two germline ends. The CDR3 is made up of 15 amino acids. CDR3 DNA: TGTGCCAGCAGCTTGCTACAAGGGCAGGGATTTGGCTACACCTTC. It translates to CASSLLQGQGFGYTF.